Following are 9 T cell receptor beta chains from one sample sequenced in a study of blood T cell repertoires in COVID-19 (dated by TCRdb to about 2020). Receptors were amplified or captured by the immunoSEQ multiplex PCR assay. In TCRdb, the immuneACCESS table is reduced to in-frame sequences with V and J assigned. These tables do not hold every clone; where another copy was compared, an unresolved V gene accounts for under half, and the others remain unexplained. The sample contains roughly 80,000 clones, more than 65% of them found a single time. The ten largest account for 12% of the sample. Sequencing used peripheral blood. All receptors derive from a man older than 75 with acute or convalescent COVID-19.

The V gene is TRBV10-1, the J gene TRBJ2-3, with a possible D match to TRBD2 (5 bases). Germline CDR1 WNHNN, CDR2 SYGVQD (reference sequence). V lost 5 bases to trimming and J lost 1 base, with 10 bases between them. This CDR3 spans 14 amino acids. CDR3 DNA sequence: TGCGCCAGCAGTCGGGGTAGTGGCACAGATACGCAGTATTTT. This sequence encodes CASSRGSGTDTQYF.

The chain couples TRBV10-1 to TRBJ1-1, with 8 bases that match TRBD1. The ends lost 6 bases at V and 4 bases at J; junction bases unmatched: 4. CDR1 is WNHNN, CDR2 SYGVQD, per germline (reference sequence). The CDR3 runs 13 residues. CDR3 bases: TGCGCCAGCAGACCCGGACAGGGCACTGAAGCTTTCTTT. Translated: CASRPGQGTEAFF.

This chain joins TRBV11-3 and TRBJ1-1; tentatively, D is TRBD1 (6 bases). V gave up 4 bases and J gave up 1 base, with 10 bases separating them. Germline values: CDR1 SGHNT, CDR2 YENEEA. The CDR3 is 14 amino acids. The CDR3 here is CASSSGHQNTEAFF. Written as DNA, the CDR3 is TGTGCCAGCAGCTCGGGACACCAGAACACTGAAGCTTTCTTT.

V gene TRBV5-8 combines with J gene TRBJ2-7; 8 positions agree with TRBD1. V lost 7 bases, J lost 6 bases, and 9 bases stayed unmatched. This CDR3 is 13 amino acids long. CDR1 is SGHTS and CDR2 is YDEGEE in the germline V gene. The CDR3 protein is CASGTGPPGEQYF. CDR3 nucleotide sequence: TGTGCCAGCGGGACAGGACCACCCGGCGAGCAGTACTTC.

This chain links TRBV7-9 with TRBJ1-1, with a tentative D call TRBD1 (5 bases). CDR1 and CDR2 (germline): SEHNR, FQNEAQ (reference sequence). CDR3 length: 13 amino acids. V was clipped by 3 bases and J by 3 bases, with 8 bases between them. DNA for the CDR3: TGTGCCAGCAGCTTCGGACATCACACTGAAGCTTTCTTT. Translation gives CASSFGHHTEAFF.

As DNA, the CDR3 is TGTGCCAGCAGCTTGGAAGCGGCCCAAGAGACCCAGTACTTC. Its translation is CASSLEAAQETQYF. This sequence joins TRBV7-2 and TRBJ2-5; TRBD2 is a possible D gene (5 bases). This CDR3 has 14 residues. Trimming removed 3 bases at V and 1 base at J, with 9 bases between. Germline CDR1 and CDR2: SGHTA and FQGNSA.

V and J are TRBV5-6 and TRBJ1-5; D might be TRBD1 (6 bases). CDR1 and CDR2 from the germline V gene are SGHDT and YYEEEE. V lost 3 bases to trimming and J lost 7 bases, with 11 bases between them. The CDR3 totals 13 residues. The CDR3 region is CASSSGGRQPQHF. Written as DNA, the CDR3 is TGTGCCAGCAGCTCGGGGGGCAGACAGCCCCAGCATTTT. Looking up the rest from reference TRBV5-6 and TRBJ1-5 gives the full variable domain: DAGVTQSPTHLIKTRGQQVTLRCSPKSGHDTVSWYQQALGQGPQFIFQYYEEEERQRGNFPDRFSGHQFPNYSSELNVNALLLGDSALYLCASSSGGRQPQHFGDGTRLSIL.

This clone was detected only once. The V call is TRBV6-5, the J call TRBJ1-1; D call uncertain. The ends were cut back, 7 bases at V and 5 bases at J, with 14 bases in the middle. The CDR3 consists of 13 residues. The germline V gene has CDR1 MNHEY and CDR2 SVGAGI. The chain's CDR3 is CASIPPSETEAFF. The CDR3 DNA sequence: TGTGCCAGCATTCCCCCGTCGGAGACTGAAGCTTTCTTT.

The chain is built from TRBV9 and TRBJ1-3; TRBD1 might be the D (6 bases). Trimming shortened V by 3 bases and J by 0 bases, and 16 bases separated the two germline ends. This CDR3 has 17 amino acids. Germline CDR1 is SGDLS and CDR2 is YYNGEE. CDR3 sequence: CASSGNRDSGSGNTIYF. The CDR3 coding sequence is TGTGCCAGCAGCGGAAACAGGGATTCGGGCTCTGGAAACACCATATATTTT.